These 18 T cell receptor beta chains originate from one sample sequenced in a study of blood T cell repertoires in COVID-19. TCRdb's copy holds only in-frame clones and misses some; the assay was immunoSEQ multiplex PCR. The table lists 200,000 or so clones, under 90% of them singletons. Sequenced sample: peripheral blood. These receptors came from a woman aged 80 or older with COVID-19, enrolled during active disease.

The rearrangement uses TRBV19 and TRBJ1-1; no definite D call. V gave up 5 bases and J gave up 5 bases, with 9 bases separating them. The germline V gene has CDR1 LNHDA and CDR2 SQIVND (reference sequence). The CDR3 has 12 residues. The CDR3 nucleotides are TGTGCCAGTAGTTTCCTAGGAACTGAAGCTTTCTTT. As protein: CASSFLGTEAFF.

The gene calls are TRBV6-2 or TRBV6-3 and TRBJ2-1; TRBD1 matches at 7 bases. The ends lost 1 base at V and 8 bases at J; junction bases unmatched: 8. The CDR3 totals 15 residues. Germline V CDR1 and CDR2: MNHEY, SVGEGT. CDR3 sequence reads: CASSYFRQGRDEQFF. In DNA form, the CDR3 reads TGTGCCAGCAGTTACTTTAGACAGGGTCGGGATGAGCAGTTCTTC.

The rearrangement uses TRBV5-1 and TRBJ2-6, with D possibly matching TRBD2 (5 bases). Trimming removed 8 bases from V and 1 base from J, with 10 bases in between. This CDR3 spans 14 amino acids. Per the germline V gene, CDR1 is SGHRS and CDR2 is YFSETQ. This chain's CDR3 is CASDGGSGANVLTF. CDR3 in DNA: TGCGCCAGTGATGGAGGTTCTGGGGCCAACGTCCTGACTTTC.

The chain combines TRBV10-3 with TRBJ2-2, with 7 bases fitting TRBD1. With 5 bases clipped from V and 6 bases from J, the junction kept 9 bases outside the gene matches. The CDR3 length is 15 residues. Per germline, CDR1 ENHRY and CDR2 SYGVKD. The CDR3 bases are TGTGCCATCAGTACCGGACAGGAGAGGGCCGGGGAGCTGTTTTTT. This codes for CAISTGQERAGELFF.

This clone was detected only a few times. The chain joins TRBV7-6 to TRBJ1-5; 11 nucleotides agree with TRBD1. Germline assignment: CDR1 SGHVS and CDR2 FNYEAQ. The CDR3 runs to 17 residues. V dropped 5 bases and J dropped 0; count of bases not matched to a gene: 6. As DNA, the CDR3 is TGTGCCAGCAGCGCTGGGACAGGGGGATATAGCAATCAGCCCCAGCATTTT. Its protein product is CASSAGTGGYSNQPQHF.

CDR3 region: CATSDAGVADTQYF. CDR3 nucleotides: TGTGCCACCAGTGATGCGGGGGTGGCAGATACGCAGTATTTT. The chain links TRBV24-1 to TRBJ2-3; 7 bases are a match to TRBD2. The V segment lost 3 bases and the J segment 4 bases; nucleotides outside the gene matches: 3. Germline loops: CDR1 KGHDR, CDR2 SFDVKD. The CDR3 is 14 residues long.

Of note for this clone: Other DNA sequences from this sample encode an identical CDR3 as well. V is TRBV19 and J is TRBJ1-1; a weak D match, TRBD1 (5 bases). The germline V gene encodes CDR1 LNHDA and CDR2 SQIVND (reference sequence). Deletions cut 3 bases from V and 0 bases from J, with 8 bases between. The CDR3 loop spans 14 amino acids. CDR3 protein: CASSITGMNTEAFF. CDR3 DNA sequence: TGTGCCAGTAGTATTACAGGTATGAACACTGAAGCTTTCTTT.

The rearrangement joins TRBV3-1 (or the pseudogene TRBV3-2) to TRBJ1-1, with a possible D match to TRBD1 (5 bases). Germline V gene lookup returns CDR1 LGHDT and CDR2 YNNKEL (reference sequence). The CDR3 runs 16 residues. V gave up 1 base and J gave up 5 bases, with 17 bases separating them. The DNA of the CDR3 is TGTGCCAGCAGCCAAGGGTCAAGTCGGGGGGGAACTGAAGCTTTCTTT. Amino acids: CASSQGSSRGGTEAFF.

The rearrangement joins TRBV29-1 to TRBJ1-1; TRBD1 agrees at 9 bases. This CDR3 spans 17 amino acids. V trimming: 1 base; J trimming: 1 base; junction bases outside the gene matches: 10. Germline V gene data show CDR1 as SQVTM and CDR2 as ANQGSEA. DNA of the CDR3: TGCAGCGTTGAAGCTATGCTCCGGGACAGGGAGAACACTGAAGCTTTCTTT. It yields the protein CSVEAMLRDRENTEAFF.

The chain is built from TRBV19 and TRBJ1-4; D not certain. Germline values: CDR1 LNHDA, CDR2 SQIVND (reference sequence). This CDR3 region has 14 residues. Trimming left V 3 bases short and J 4 bases short, with 9 bases between. This chain's CDR3 is CASSMMGVNEKLFF. The CDR3 DNA reads TGTGCCAGTAGTATGATGGGCGTTAATGAAAAACTGTTTTTT.

The chain recombines TRBV6-2 or TRBV6-3 with TRBJ1-2, with 7 bases lining up with TRBD1. Germline CDR1 and CDR2: MNHEY and SVGEGT. CDR3 size: 16 residues. The V segment lost 4 bases and the J segment 0 bases; nucleotides outside the gene matches: 8. CDR3 in amino acids: CASSSRTGNPNYGYTF. The CDR3 DNA is TGTGCCAGCAGTTCCCGGACAGGAAATCCTAACTATGGCTACACCTTC.

CDR3 nucleotides: TGCGCCAGCAGCTTGGATCGGGTCGATCAGCCCCAGCATTTT. Translating gives CASSLDRVDQPQHF. The V gene is TRBV5-1, the J gene TRBJ1-5; D is undetermined. Trimming took off 0 bases at V and 5 bases at J, with 9 bases between the two ends. There are 14 residues in the CDR3. Germline assignment: CDR1 SGHRS and CDR2 YFSETQ.

A remark on this clone: The same CDR3 can be traced to other DNA sequences in this sample. V is TRBV10-3 and J is TRBJ1-1; 8 nucleotides align to TRBD1. Germline V CDR1 and CDR2: ENHRY, SYGVKD. The ends lost 5 bases at V and 4 bases at J; junction bases unmatched: 3. This CDR3 comprises 13 residues. The CDR3: CAISKQGGTEAFF. DNA for the CDR3: TGTGCCATCAGTAAACAGGGGGGCACTGAAGCTTTCTTT.

The rearrangement joins TRBV11-2 to TRBJ2-7; 10 bases are a match to TRBD2. In germline, CDR1 is SGHAT, CDR2 FQNNGV. With 5 bases clipped from V and 1 base from J, the junction kept 5 bases outside the gene matches. The CDR3 consists of 15 residues. CDR3 nucleotide sequence: TGTGCCAGCAGCCCGTCTAGCGGGGGATCCTACGAGCAGTACTTC. Translating it yields CASSPSSGGSYEQYF.

The chain joins TRBV12-3 or TRBV12-4 to TRBJ1-3, with D maybe TRBD1 (6 bases). Trimming shortened V by 7 bases and J by 4 bases, and 11 bases separated the two germline ends. The CDR3 is 13 amino acids. The CDR3 sequence is CASIGQRGNTIYF. CDR3 sequence (DNA): TGTGCCAGCATCGGACAGCGGGGAAACACCATATATTTT.

The V call is TRBV2, the J call TRBJ1-3; TRBD1 is a possible D gene (6 bases). The CDR3 spans 15 residues. The germline V and J ends were trimmed by 6 bases and 4 bases, with 16 bases remaining between them. From germline, CDR1 is SNHLY and CDR2 FYNNEI. CDR3 loop: CASRGTGLPGNTIYF. In DNA form, the CDR3 reads TGTGCCAGCAGGGGTACAGGGCTTCCGGGAAACACCATATATTTT.

The rearrangement links TRBV7-9 to TRBJ1-3; D might be TRBD1 (6 bases). CDR1 is SEHNR and CDR2 is FQNEAQ in the germline V gene (reference sequence). There are 14 residues in the CDR3. V was clipped by 3 bases and J by 2 bases, with 8 bases between them. The CDR3 DNA reads TGTGCCAGCAGCTTCTCAGGGGCTGGAAACACCATATATTTT. Translated, it gives CASSFSGAGNTIYF.

This chain links TRBV6-5 with TRBJ1-4; D is possibly TRBD1 (6 bases). This CDR3 contains 13 residues. V was pared by 6 bases and J by 7 bases, with 12 bases between. Germline loops: CDR1 MNHEY, CDR2 SVGAGI. CDR3 in DNA: TGTGCCAGCAGGGGGGCCCTGGGTGAAAAACTGTTTTTT. This codes for CASRGALGEKLFF.